This T cell receptor (beta chain) is from a study of OX40 agonist ivuxolimab in advanced cancers. Study background: Ivuxolimab, an agonist antibody against OX40 (CD134), was given to patients. The study gave patients intravenous ivuxolimab at 0.01 to 10 mg/kg every 2 weeks. Patients with prior anti-PD-1, anti-PD-L1 or anti-CTLA-4 therapy were eligible; less than 50% had some.

The CDR3 loop spans 15 amino acids. The V gene's germline CDR1 is MGHRA and CDR2 YSYEKL. The V gene lost 3 bases and the J gene lost 8 bases, with 19 bases spanning the gap. Here immunoSEQ multiplex PCR was the method, and the copy in TCRdb shows in-frame clones only, minus some. Of tens of thousands of clones in the sample, 65% to 85% were seen once. Sequences were derived from CD4+ or CD8+ T cells sorted from blood, sampled in a trial of the OX40 agonist ivuxolimab. The rearrangement links TRBV4-1 to TRBJ1-2; D remains unclear. The TCR sequence derives from an adult with an advanced solid tumor such as melanoma, head and neck, liver or kidney cancer. In DNA form, the CDR3 reads TGCGCCAGCAGCCACCCCCGGGAGATAAGCTCCGGCTACACCTTC. This sequence encodes CASSHPREISSGYTF.